The clone carrying this T cell receptor beta chain was picked up one time. This entry belongs to a study of cytomegalovirus exposure and HLA in healthy donors. In the study overall: Early on, a data release was issued that held 80 million to 90 million unique TCRs from HLA-typed donors.

The PCR had 60 Vbeta and 13 Jbeta primers. Using immunoSEQ multiplex PCR, the repertoire was profiled, and TCRdb retains in-frame clones only, with some absent. The profile shows some 200,000 clones, roughly 82% of them singletons. Losses at the gene ends were 2 bases for V and 5 bases for J; bases not matched to a gene: 4. Germline V gives CDR1 SEHNR, CDR2 FQNEAQ (reference sequence). There are 15 residues in the CDR3. Input material: PBMCs. The TCR was taken from a woman between 45 and 65 years old in good health and CMV-seropositive. V and J are TRBV7-9 and TRBJ2-5; 11 bases align to TRBD1. CDR3 loop: CASSLPDRGQETQYF. In DNA form, the CDR3 reads TGTGCCAGCAGCTTACCGGACAGGGGGCAGGAGACCCAGTACTTC.